Listed below are T cell receptor beta chains from one sample, sequenced in a study of blood T cell repertoires in COVID-19. The protocol was immunoSEQ multiplex PCR, while the TCRdb copy is restricted to in-frame clones and leaves out a portion. In the table there are 250,000 to 400,000 clones, 88% of which are singletons. The source material was peripheral blood. These receptor sequences come from a woman aged 25 to 45 with COVID-19, enrolled during active disease. Both conserved end residues are trimmed from each CDR3. Each record gives: CDR3 length, D gene, V gene, CDR3 protein. A D gene is named only where the DNA matches it firmly.

>11|.|TRBV5-5
ASSSDLNYGYT
>9|.|TRBV19
ASSGAYEQY
>10|.|TRBV28
ASSLLPQIRA
>15|.|TRBV30
AWNSGRKKASTDTQY
>12|.|TRBV2
ASRQDSGDSPLH
>14|.|TRBV7-2
ASSLGRQAPQETQY
>14|TRBD2|TRBV4-1
ASSQGVRGGQETQY
>11|.|TRBV11-1
ASSLLRQREAF
>13|.|TRBV13
ASSSYTGPRAEAF
>15|.|TRBV7-2
ASSLGRRSYGNSPLH
>11|.|TRBV24-1
ATSEGADYGYT
>15|.|TRBV24-1
ATSDPKGVSSYNEQF
>13|.|TRBV19
ASSSRQAFNEKLF
>12|TRBD1|TRBV7-2
ASRPDRDTGELF
>11|.|TRBV3-1/TRBV3-2
ASSQALDGKQF
>12|TRBD1|TRBV4-3
ASSPGQGYEELF
>15|.|TRBV19
ASSIFSGAGSNQPQH
>17|TRBD1|TRBV4-3
ASSQELGFDRGIPHGYT
>13|TRBD1|TRBV9
ASSVGQGGDTEAF
>10|.|TRBV19
ASSKRTDTQY
>11|.|TRBV12-3/TRBV12-4
ASSPRNDYGYT
>16|TRBD2|TRBV4-2
ASSQESGGAANTGELF
>10|.|TRBV7-8
ASSLRDQPQH
>15|.|TRBV13
ASSSRQPYLARDTQY
>12|TRBD2|TRBV2
ASRAGAGDNEQF
>13|TRBD1|TRBV7-8
ASSSSGQPNTEAF
>16|TRBD2|TRBV4-1
ASSQDGIAGGRQETQY
>12|.|TRBV18
ASSPVLSNTEAF
>15|TRBD1|TRBV5-4
ASSPRTGTIMNTEAF
>11|.|TRBV4-1
ASSQDRGYGYT
>14|.|TRBV28
ASSPGVRSGANVLT
>15|TRBD1|TRBV13
ASSSAQQGTGDSPLH
>9|.|TRBV29-1
SVLDRQGYT
>11|.|TRBV7-9
ASSRGGTPKLF
>13|.|TRBV5-1
ASSLIPGSEQPQH
>11|.|TRBV11-2
ASSYNMNTEAF
>11|.|TRBV9
ASNRAEDGEQY
>12|TRBD1|TRBV5-6
ASSWDRDIKTQY
>11|.|TRBV19
ASSSLRDQPQH
>12|TRBD1|TRBV27
ASGRTGYNQPQH
>9|.|TRBV4-2
ASSQRNEQF
>12|TRBD1|TRBV5-1
ASSIGDSQETQY
>13|TRBD1|TRBV11-3
ASSLEGTATDTQY
>11|.|TRBV12-3/TRBV12-4
ASSYTENTEAF
>14|TRBD2|TRBV6-6
ASRYGGGTGTGELF
>12|.|TRBV27
ASSLSGFSQPQH
>13|TRBD2|TRBV7-6
ASSYQRGGVGELF
>11|TRBD1|TRBV2
ASTPGQGYEQY
>11|TRBD1|TRBV2
ASTGQTNTEAF
>12|TRBD1|TRBV28
ASRWDSPPGGYT
>14|TRBD2|TRBV7-9
ASSLESSGHGNEQF
>14|TRBD2|TRBV4-2
ASSQVGLASGDTQY
>11|.|TRBV6-5
ASRNMNTGELF
>13|.|TRBV9
ASSVGFSVFNEQF
>14|.|TRBV7-6
ASSQIPTGENTEAF